This passage covers 15 T cell receptor beta chains from one sample sequenced in a study of blood T cell repertoires in COVID-19. Some clones are missing from TCRdb's copy, which holds only in-frame ones; the method was immunoSEQ multiplex PCR. The sample includes 90,000 to 120,000 clones, around 83% of them seen just once. Sequencing was carried out using peripheral blood. These receptors all come from a man in his 70s with acute or convalescent COVID-19.

This clone was counted once. This chain joins TRBV5-4 and TRBJ2-5; D is perhaps TRBD2 (5 bases). V dropped 10 bases and J dropped 5 bases, with 15 bases sitting between them. Looked up from germline, CDR1 is SGHNT and CDR2 is YYREEE (reference sequence). The CDR3 loop spans 12 amino acids. CDR3 coding DNA: TGTGCCGGAGGTACGGGCAGTGAGACCCAGTACTTC. Translation: CAGGTGSETQYF.

The gene calls are TRBV6-2 or TRBV6-3 and TRBJ1-1; 7 bases match TRBD1. The germline gives CDR1 MNHEY, CDR2 SVGEGT. The V and J ends lost 5 bases and 5 bases, in that order; junction bases with no gene match: 8. CDR3 length equals 14 residues. The CDR3 region is CASSRAQGYTEAFF. The CDR3 bases are TGTGCCAGCAGTAGGGCACAGGGGTATACTGAAGCTTTCTTT.

V usage is TRBV6-1 and J usage is TRBJ1-2; the D is unclear. With 2 bases removed from V and 4 bases from J, the gap between germline ends came to 8 bases. This CDR3 region has 13 residues. Germline-derived CDR1 and CDR2 are MNHNS and SASEGT. CDR3 region: CASSERRGYGYTF. The CDR3 nucleotides are TGTGCCAGCAGTGAAAGACGGGGCTATGGCTACACCTTC.

A single count supports this clone. The rearrangement uses TRBV19 and TRBJ1-1, with 7 bases that match TRBD1. The length of the CDR3 is 15 residues. CDR1 and CDR2 from the germline V gene are LNHDA and SQIVND (reference sequence). V lost 4 bases, J lost 2 bases, and 7 bases stayed unmatched. CDR3 residues: CASSRATGTNTEAFF. In DNA form, the CDR3 reads TGTGCCAGTAGTAGGGCGACAGGGACAAACACTGAAGCTTTCTTT.

V and J are TRBV6-2 or TRBV6-3 and TRBJ2-1, with unresolved D. The CDR3 contains 13 residues. Trimming left V 2 bases short and J 9 bases short, with 11 bases between. Per germline, CDR1 MNHEY and CDR2 SVGEGT. This chain's CDR3 is CASSYGTAGEQFF. The CDR3 DNA is TGTGCCAGCAGTTACGGAACAGCTGGTGAGCAGTTCTTC.

The chain recombines TRBV3-1 (or the pseudogene TRBV3-2) with TRBJ2-3; TRBD2 matches 14 bases. The CDR3 runs to 18 residues. Germline CDR1 LGHDT, CDR2 YNNKEL (reference sequence). Trimming cost V 1 base and J 0 bases; bases outside gene matches: 3. DNA for the CDR3: TGTGCCAGCAGCCAAGGACTAGCGGGGGGGCCGAGCACAGATACGCAGTATTTT. This translates into CASSQGLAGGPSTDTQYF.

V is TRBV6-5 and J is TRBJ2-2; 7 bases are a match to TRBD2. The V gene's germline CDR1 is MNHEY and CDR2 SVGAGI. This CDR3 has 12 residues. J was trimmed by 3 bases and V by 8 bases; bases with no gene match: 0. The CDR3 sequence is CASGRDTGELFF. The CDR3 DNA is TGTGCCAGCGGGAGGGACACCGGGGAGCTGTTTTTT.

The chain has TRBV7-2 and TRBJ2-2; 7 bases map to TRBD2. Germline trimming cut 3 bases from V and 2 bases from J; bases unmatched to any gene: 9. CDR1 SGHTA and CDR2 FQGNSA come from the germline V gene. This CDR3 region has 17 residues. CDR3 amino acids: CASSFGLAALNTGELFF. Written as DNA, the CDR3 is TGTGCCAGCAGCTTCGGCCTAGCGGCCCTAAACACCGGGGAGCTGTTTTTT. The full variable domain, with the rest looked up from reference TRBV7-2 and TRBJ2-2, is GAGVSQSPSNKVTEKGKDVELRCDPISGHTALYWYRQSLGQGLEFLIYFQGNSAPDKSGLPSDRFSAERTGGSVSTLTIQRTQQEDSAVYLCASSFGLAALNTGELFFGEGSRLTVL.

CDR3 in amino acids: CASSPQAFMNTEAFF. In DNA form, the CDR3 reads TGTGCCAGCAGCCCGCAGGCATTCATGAACACTGAAGCTTTCTTT. V gene TRBV5-5 combines with J gene TRBJ1-1; D is unresolved. This CDR3 comprises 15 residues. Germline V CDR1 and CDR2: SGHKS, YYEKEE (reference sequence). V was cut by 4 bases and J by 0 bases, with 13 bases left in between.

CDR3 in amino acids: CASSFGGAETQYF. The CDR3 DNA is TGTGCCAGCAGCTTTGGGGGGGCGGAGACCCAGTACTTC. The rearrangement links TRBV7-9 to TRBJ2-5; tentative D call: TRBD2 (7 bases). CDR1 is SEHNR and CDR2 is FQNEAQ in the germline V gene (reference sequence). CDR3 size: 13 residues. The ends were cut back, 3 bases at V and 5 bases at J, with 10 bases in the middle.

This clone was detected a few times. The V gene is TRBV19, the J gene TRBJ1-6; D unresolved. CDR3 length equals 13 residues. The germline V and J ends were trimmed by 3 bases and 7 bases, with 7 bases remaining between them. CDR1 is LNHDA and CDR2 is SQIVND in the germline V gene (reference sequence). CDR3 in amino acids: CASSMRQNSPLHF. The CDR3 DNA reads TGTGCCAGTAGTATGAGACAAAATTCACCCCTCCACTTT.

The CDR3 nucleotides read TGTGCCAGCAGCCCCCCTCCAAGGACAGGGTCCAAAAACATTCAGTACTTC. Translating it yields CASSPPPRTGSKNIQYF. The rearrangement joins TRBV11-2 to TRBJ2-4; 8 nucleotides match TRBD1. The CDR3 totals 17 residues. Unmatched junction bases numbered 11, after V lost 5 bases and J lost 2 bases. Germline V gene lookup returns CDR1 SGHAT and CDR2 FQNNGV.

This sequence joins TRBV15 and TRBJ1-1; D perhaps matches TRBD1 (6 bases). The ends were cut back, 8 bases at V and 1 base at J, with 11 bases in the middle. The CDR3 runs 13 residues. Germline V gene sequence: CDR1 LNHNV, CDR2 YYDKDF (reference sequence). The CDR3 DNA reads as TGTGCCACCTCCAGGGGTCCGAACACTGAAGCTTTCTTT. Protein product: CATSRGPNTEAFF.

The chain joins TRBV11-2 to TRBJ1-6; D uncertain. There are 13 residues in the CDR3. Germline V gives CDR1 SGHAT, CDR2 FQNNGV. V lost 3 bases and J lost 8, with 8 bases in between. The CDR3 DNA is TGTGCCAGCAGCTTGAGTTATTATTCACCCCTCCACTTT. Translated: CASSLSYYSPLHF.

The chain recombines TRBV5-1 with TRBJ1-1, with 7 bases aligning to TRBD1. Germline V CDR1 and CDR2: SGHRS, YFSETQ. The CDR3 sequence is 17 residues long. The J segment lost 0 bases and the V segment lost 0 bases, leaving 8 bases of the junction unmatched. CDR3 protein: CASSLDSTGTMNTEAFF. The CDR3 DNA is TGCGCCAGCAGCTTGGATTCGACAGGGACGATGAACACTGAAGCTTTCTTT. Full variable domain (rest looked up from reference TRBV5-1 and TRBJ1-1): KAGVTQTPRYLIKTRGQQVTLSCSPISGHRSVSWYQQTPGQGLQFLFEYFSETQRNKGNFPGRFSGRQFSNSRSEMNVSTLELGDSALYLCASSLDSTGTMNTEAFFGQGTRLTVV.